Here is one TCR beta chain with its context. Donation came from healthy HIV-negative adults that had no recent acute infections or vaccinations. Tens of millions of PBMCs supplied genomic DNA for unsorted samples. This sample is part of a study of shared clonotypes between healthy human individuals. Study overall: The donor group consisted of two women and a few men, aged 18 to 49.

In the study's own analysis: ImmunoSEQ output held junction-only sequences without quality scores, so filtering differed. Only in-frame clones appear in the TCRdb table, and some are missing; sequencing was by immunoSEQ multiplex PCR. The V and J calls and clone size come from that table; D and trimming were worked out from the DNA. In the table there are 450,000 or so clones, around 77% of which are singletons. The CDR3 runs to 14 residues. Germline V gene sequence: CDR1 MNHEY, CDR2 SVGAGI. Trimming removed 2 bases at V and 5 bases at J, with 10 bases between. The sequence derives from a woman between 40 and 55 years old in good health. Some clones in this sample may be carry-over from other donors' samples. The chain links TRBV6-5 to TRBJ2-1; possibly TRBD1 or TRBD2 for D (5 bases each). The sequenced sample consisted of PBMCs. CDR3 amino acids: CASSYRDGDNEQFF. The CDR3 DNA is TGTGCCAGCAGTTACAGGGACGGGGACAATGAGCAGTTCTTC.